The rows below give T cell receptor beta chains drawn from one sample of a study of human T cells and chemical hapten exposure. TCRdb re-called the reads through MiXCR, storing one row per CDR3 protein. The repertoire holds about 120,000 distinct CDR3 sequences, with 6.5% to 10% as singletons. The sequenced material came from whole blood. The receptors here all came from a human donor in good health. Some clones in this sample may be carry-over from other donors' samples. Both conserved end residues are part of each CDR3. A D gene is named only where the DNA matches it firmly. The listing skips clone size in some rows; elsewhere it reads once, few, many or a size class.

D gene	clone size	V gene	J gene	CDR3 protein	CDR3 DNA
-	-	TRBV12-3/TRBV12-4	TRBJ2-3	CASSFRGLSTDTQYF	TGTGCCAGCAGTTTCCGGGGTCTTAGCACAGATACGCAGTATTTT
-	many	TRBV19	TRBJ2-7	CASSTSDPRSYEQYF	TGTGCCAGTAGTACGTCGGACCCCCGCTCCTACGAGCAGTACTTC
TRBD1	many	TRBV24-1	TRBJ1-1	CATSDPDRGTEAFF	TGTGCCACCAGTGATCCCGACAGGGGGACTGAAGCTTTCTTT
-	few	TRBV5-4	TRBJ2-6	CASSLPQGGRGANVLTF	TGTGCCAGCAGCTTACCTCAGGGGGGACGGGGGGCCAACGTCCTGACTTTC
-	-	TRBV20-1	TRBJ2-7	CSATGNRTSEQYF	TGCAGTGCTACAGGGAATCGTACTTCCGAGCAGTACTTC
-	-	TRBV7-2	TRBJ2-5	CASSSDLAQETQYF	TGTGCCAGCAGCTCCGACCTGGCTCAAGAGACCCAGTACTTC
-	few	TRBV19	TRBJ2-1	CASSIDRALAESYNEQFF	TGTGCCAGTAGTATAGATCGAGCATTAGCGGAGTCCTACAATGAGCAGTTCTTC
-	-	TRBV25-1	TRBJ2-1	CASARLTYNEQFF	TGTGCCAGCGCCCGACTGACGTACAATGAGCAGTTCTTC
-	few	TRBV7-6	TRBJ2-5	CASSLDPSGGGETQYF	TGTGCCAGCAGCTTAGATCCGTCCGGGGGAGGAGAGACCCAGTACTTC
-	few	TRBV11-1	TRBJ2-3	CASSLAGDRMSTDTQYF	TGTGCCAGCAGCTTAGCGGGCGACCGCATGAGCACAGATACGCAGTATTTT
-	many	TRBV6-5	TRBJ1-4	CASSVTWEGEKLFF	TGTGCCAGCAGTGTGACTTGGGAAGGCGAAAAACTGTTTTTT
-	-	TRBV5-5	TRBJ1-2	CASSLAASDNYGYTF	TGTGCCAGCAGCTTGGCGGCATCCGACAACTATGGCTACACCTTC
-	-	TRBV5-4	TRBJ1-2	CASRFSRGDYGYTF	TGTGCCAGCAGGTTTTCTAGGGGGGACTATGGCTACACCTTC
-	many	TRBV7-9	TRBJ1-5	CASSLEGGISNQPQHF	TGTGCCAGCAGCTTAGAAGGGGGAATAAGCAATCAGCCCCAGCATTTT
-	few	TRBV9	TRBJ2-5	CASSVGGGSETQYF	TGTGCCAGCAGCGTAGGAGGCGGTTCAGAGACCCAGTACTTC
TRBD2	few	TRBV20-1	TRBJ2-3	CSAIPRSGGAADTQYF	TGCAGTGCTATCCCCCGAAGCGGGGGGGCGGCAGATACGCAGTATTTT
TRBD2	-	TRBV5-1	TRBJ2-1	CASTTTMPLGLAGDSYNEQFF	TGCGCCAGCACTACGACTATGCCACTTGGACTAGCGGGAGACTCCTACAATGAGCAGTTCTTC
TRBD2	few	TRBV19	TRBJ2-1	CASSIKAGGSYNEQFF	TGTGCCAGTAGTATAAAGGCGGGAGGCTCCTACAATGAGCAGTTCTTC
-	-	TRBV5-6	TRBJ2-7	CASSPGLGTSYEQYF	TGTGCCAGCAGCCCCGGTCTAGGGACGTCCTACGAGCAGTACTTC
-	-	TRBV6-1	TRBJ1-2	CASTKAYRSNYGYTF	TGTGCCAGCACCAAAGCGTACAGGTCTAACTATGGCTACACCTTC